These 30 T cell receptor beta chains share one sample of origin, sequenced in a study of cytomegalovirus exposure and HLA in healthy donors. 13 Jbeta primers and 60 Vbeta primers were used for the PCR. The method was immunoSEQ multiplex PCR; TCRdb's version includes in-frame clones alone and lacks a portion of them. The sample yields more than 140,000 clones, 75% to 80% seen once. Source material: PBMCs. These receptors originate from a male donor in good health and CMV-seronegative.

CDR3 in DNA: TGTGCCAGCTCACCAGGGCAGGCTATCATGAACACTGAAGCTTTCTTT. Encoded protein: CASSPGQAIMNTEAFF. V is TRBV18 and J is TRBJ1-1; D gene unclear. The V gene's germline CDR1 is KGHSH and CDR2 LQKENI. Trimming took off 2 bases at V and 0 bases at J, with 13 bases between the two ends. CDR3 length: 16 amino acids.

This chain links TRBV4-2 with TRBJ2-1, with 7 bases that match TRBD2. V lost 0 bases and J lost 7; bases outside the gene matches: 9. This CDR3 region has 16 residues. The germline V gene encodes CDR1 LGHNA and CDR2 YNFKEQ. The CDR3 here is CASSQEEAGVGNEQFF. The CDR3, as DNA: TGTGCCAGCAGCCAAGAAGAGGCGGGAGTGGGAAATGAGCAGTTCTTC.

V gene TRBV29-1 combines with J gene TRBJ2-7; no clear D. The CDR3 length is 12 residues. Trimming took off 4 bases at V and 1 base at J, with 8 bases between the two ends. Germline-derived CDR1 and CDR2 are SQVTM and ANQGSEA. The CDR3 bases are TGCAGCGTTGTAATCCGTTCCTACGAGCAGTACTTC. This encodes CSVVIRSYEQYF.

The chain combines TRBV10-3 with TRBJ1-5; 11 nucleotides line up with TRBD1. Losses at the gene ends were 2 bases for V and 6 bases for J; bases not matched to a gene: 6. The CDR3 runs to 16 residues. CDR1 is ENHRY and CDR2 is SYGVKD in the germline V gene. In DNA, the CDR3 is TGTGCCATCAGTGAGGGACAGGGGGCTTTCCCTCAGCCCCAGCATTTT. It translates to CAISEGQGAFPQPQHF.

V is TRBV19 and J is TRBJ2-1; tentative D call: TRBD1 (6 bases). This CDR3 contains 12 residues. The V end lost 4 bases, the J end lost 6 bases, and 7 bases lay between the germline ends. Germline lookup yields CDR1 LNHDA and CDR2 SQIVND (reference sequence). The CDR3 nucleotides read TGTGCCAGTAGTACACAGGGCAATGAGCAGTTCTTC. Translated, it gives CASSTQGNEQFF.

A few counts support this clone. The chain carries TRBV18 and TRBJ1-1; perhaps TRBD1 as D (5 bases). Trimming left V 6 bases short and J 0 bases short, with 8 bases between. The CDR3 is 13 amino acids. The germline V gene has CDR1 KGHSH and CDR2 LQKENI. This CDR3 reads CASSLQVNTEAFF. The CDR3 DNA follows: TGTGCCAGCTCTCTACAGGTGAACACTGAAGCTTTCTTT.

The chain carries TRBV5-8 and TRBJ2-2, with a tentative D call TRBD1 (6 bases). Trimming shortened V by 4 bases and J by 0 bases, and 22 bases separated the two germline ends. The CDR3 runs 19 residues. The germline V gene encodes CDR1 SGHTS and CDR2 YDEGEE. CDR3 nucleotide sequence: TGTGCCAGCAGCCTCATACTTCCAGGACAGAGAACGAACACCGGGGAGCTGTTTTTT. Translated: CASSLILPGQRTNTGELFF.

This clone was detected a few times. The junction departs from germline at one end; a sequencing error may be responsible. The gene calls are TRBV19 and TRBJ2-3; 9 nucleotides match TRBD2. The CDR3 has 15 residues. Germline V CDR1 and CDR2: LNHDA, SQIVND (reference sequence). The CDR3 sequence is CASSPGGTSTYTQYF. The CDR3 DNA is TGTGCCAGTAGTCCGGGTGGGACTAGCACATATACGCAGTATTTT.

The V call is TRBV4-1, the J call TRBJ2-5, with D tentatively TRBD1 (5 bases). Judging by the DNA end, TRBJ2-7 fits better; the J call may be wrong. The CDR3 has 14 residues. Germline loops: CDR1 MGHRA, CDR2 YSYEKL. The CDR3 here is CASSPQGPNYEQYF. DNA of the CDR3: TGCGCCAGCAGCCCGCAGGGTCCTAACTACGAGCAGTACTTC.

The rearrangement uses TRBV29-1 and TRBJ2-1; 15 bases are shared with TRBD2. The V segment lost 4 bases and the J segment 14 bases; nucleotides outside the gene matches: 15. There are 16 residues in the CDR3. Germline values: CDR1 SQVTM, CDR2 ANQGSEA. CDR3 coding DNA: TGCAGCGTTGCTGGACTAGCGGGAGGGCGTGGCAACTCGGAGTTCTTC. This codes for CSVAGLAGGRGNSEFF.

The rearrangement links TRBV7-6 to TRBJ2-2; TRBD2 aligns across 12 bases. The germline V gene encodes CDR1 SGHVS and CDR2 FNYEAQ. This CDR3 has 15 residues. V lost 6 bases, J lost 5 bases, and 4 bases stayed unmatched. The CDR3 region is CASSQTSGSTGELFF. The CDR3, as DNA: TGTGCCAGCAGTCAGACTAGCGGGAGTACCGGGGAGCTGTTTTTT.

The genes are TRBV9 and TRBJ2-1; D is perhaps TRBD2 (6 bases). The CDR3 consists of 14 residues. Germline V gene lookup returns CDR1 SGDLS and CDR2 YYNGEE. V lost 3 bases and J 7 bases, leaving 14 bases between the germline ends. The CDR3 nucleotides read TGTGCCAGCAGCGGGAGGGCATTGCTGAATGAGCAGTTCTTC. Its protein product is CASSGRALLNEQFF.

The chain links TRBV5-5 to TRBJ2-1, with 9 bases fitting TRBD2. The CDR3 sequence is 15 residues long. Per germline, CDR1 SGHKS and CDR2 YYEKEE (reference sequence). V lost 4 bases to trimming and J lost 6 bases; unmatched junction nucleotides: 8. CDR3 in DNA: TGTGCCAGCAGCCATTACGGCGGGGGGGTCAATGAGCAGTTCTTC. This codes for CASSHYGGGVNEQFF.

The genes are TRBV5-4 and TRBJ2-7; 11 bases map to TRBD2. J was trimmed by 4 bases and V by 5 bases; bases with no gene match: 11. The CDR3 totals 16 residues. Germline V CDR1 and CDR2: SGHNT, YYREEE (reference sequence). This CDR3 is CASSYPPTSGSYEQYF. As DNA, the CDR3 is TGTGCCAGCAGTTATCCTCCAACTAGCGGGAGTTACGAGCAGTACTTC.

The chain uses TRBV30 and TRBJ1-2; D gene unclear. The germline V gene has CDR1 GTSNPN and CDR2 SVGIG (reference sequence). V lost 0 bases to trimming and J lost 2 bases, with 13 bases between them. This CDR3 has 15 amino acids. The CDR3 is CAWSVLAGINYGYTF. DNA for the CDR3: TGTGCCTGGAGTGTACTGGCGGGGATCAACTATGGCTACACCTTC.

This chain uses TRBV7-9 with TRBJ2-5; no definite D call. The germline gives CDR1 SEHNR, CDR2 FQNEAQ (reference sequence). This CDR3 has 12 residues. V was clipped by 2 bases and J by 8 bases, with 9 bases between them. The CDR3 here is CASSLQAFTQYF. The CDR3 region has the DNA TGTGCCAGCAGCTTACAGGCTTTTACCCAGTACTTC.

DNA for the CDR3: TGTGCCAGCAGCTTAGTGGCTAGCGGGAGGGCCAGGAATGAGCAGTTCTTC. Its translation: CASSLVASGRARNEQFF. The rearrangement uses TRBV7-2 and TRBJ2-1; 12 positions agree with TRBD2. CDR3 length: 17 residues. V was pared by 1 base and J by 7 bases, with 8 bases of the junction left unmatched. Germline V lookup: CDR1 SGHTA, CDR2 FQGNSA.

This clone was counted once. The chain combines TRBV2 with TRBJ1-1, with a weak D call TRBD1 (5 bases). Germline CDR1 SNHLY, CDR2 FYNNEI. Trimming took 7 bases from V and 1 from J, leaving 16 bases between them. The CDR3 spans 15 residues. CDR3 amino acids: CASTLLGARNTEAFF. The CDR3, as DNA: TGTGCCAGCACCTTGCTAGGGGCCAGGAACACTGAAGCTTTCTTT.

This clone is a singleton in its sample. The genes are TRBV5-1 and TRBJ2-7; TRBD1 matches at 10 bases. The trim removed 4 bases at V and 2 bases at J, leaving 3 bases unmatched. The CDR3 spans 14 residues. Germline V gene sequence: CDR1 SGHRS, CDR2 YFSETQ. The CDR3 sequence is CASSPGQGAYEQYF. Written as DNA, the CDR3 is TGCGCCAGCAGCCCAGGACAGGGGGCCTACGAGCAGTACTTC.

The genes are TRBV19 and TRBJ1-2; 7 nucleotides line up with TRBD1. The V gene end was trimmed by 3 bases and the J gene end by 4 bases; junction bases not matched to a gene: 8. Germline-derived CDR1 and CDR2 are LNHDA and SQIVND (reference sequence). The CDR3 consists of 15 residues. CDR3 protein: CASSIGQTGSYGYTF. CDR3 in DNA: TGTGCCAGTAGTATCGGTCAGACAGGGAGCTATGGCTACACCTTC.

The genes are TRBV6-5 and TRBJ2-1, with a possible D match to TRBD2 (5 bases). This CDR3 spans 15 amino acids. Germline CDR1 and CDR2: MNHEY and SVGAGI. Trimming took 5 bases from V and 9 from J, leaving 20 bases between them. CDR3 bases: TGTGCCAGCAGTCCTCCCGGTAGCAGAGGGCTTGAGCAGTTCTTC. It is translated as CASSPPGSRGLEQFF.

V and J are TRBV6-5 and TRBJ1-2; the match to TRBD1 covers 10 bases. The ends lost 6 bases at V and 5 bases at J; junction bases unmatched: 6. The CDR3 covers 14 residues. CDR1 MNHEY and CDR2 SVGAGI come from the germline V gene. The DNA for the CDR3 is TGTGCCAGCAGGACCGGGACAGGGGAGTATGGCTACACCTTC. Translated: CASRTGTGEYGYTF.

This sequence joins TRBV14 and TRBJ2-7; 15 nucleotides line up with TRBD2. CDR1 SGHDN and CDR2 FVKESK come from the germline V gene. CDR3 length: 21 residues. After removal of 3 bases from V and 4 bases from J, the junction contained 19 bases not matched to a gene. The CDR3 loop is CASSQSPKGLAGGFFMYEQYF. CDR3 DNA sequence: TGTGCCAGCAGCCAGTCCCCTAAAGGACTAGCGGGGGGGTTTTTTATGTACGAGCAGTACTTC.

The chain combines TRBV7-8 with TRBJ1-5, with TRBD1 matching 12 bases. The germline gives CDR1 SGHVS, CDR2 FQNEAQ. The CDR3 contains 16 residues. The V segment lost 0 bases and the J segment 5 bases; nucleotides outside the gene matches: 2. In DNA, the CDR3 is TGTGCCAGCAGCTTAGCGGGGACAGGGGGCTATCAGCCCCAGCATTTT. Encoded protein: CASSLAGTGGYQPQHF.

This chain joins TRBV4-1 and TRBJ2-7; D possibly corresponds to TRBD1 (9 bases). Trimming left V 0 bases short and J 4 bases short, with 19 bases between. CDR1 and CDR2 from the germline V gene are MGHRA and YSYEKL. The CDR3 is 17 residues long. This CDR3 reads CASSQDSGGTGSYEQYF. The DNA of the CDR3 is TGCGCCAGCAGCCAAGATTCGGGGGGGACAGGGTCGTACGAGCAGTACTTC.

The chain links TRBV5-5 to TRBJ2-7, with a weak D call TRBD1 (6 bases). V lost 2 bases and J lost 0, with 18 bases in between. CDR3 size: 17 residues. The V gene's germline CDR1 is SGHKS and CDR2 YYEKEE (reference sequence). CDR3 in DNA: TGTGCCAGCAGCTTACAGGGTCAGGCGCGATCCTCCTACGAGCAGTACTTC. Translation: CASSLQGQARSSYEQYF. The variable domain in full, with the rest retrieved from reference TRBV5-5 and TRBJ2-7, is DAGVTQSPTHLIKTRGQQVTLRCSPISGHKSVSWYQQVLGQGPQFIFQYYEKEERGRGNFPDRFSARQFPNYSSELNVNALLLGDSALYLCASSLQGQARSSYEQYFGPGTRLTVT.

This chain connects TRBV13 to TRBJ1-1, with a weak D call TRBD1 (5 bases). Per the germline V gene, CDR1 is PRHDT and CDR2 is FYEKMQ (reference sequence). The CDR3 totals 20 residues. With 1 base removed from V and 0 bases from J, the gap between germline ends came to 24 bases. CDR3 coding DNA: TGTGCCAGCAGCTTAGTTGGAGGGTCCAGGGCCGGATCTATGAACACTGAAGCTTTCTTT. Amino acids: CASSLVGGSRAGSMNTEAFF.

The chain recombines TRBV30 with TRBJ1-2; 12 bases are a match to TRBD1. The length of the CDR3 is 14 residues. Germline trimming cut 5 bases from V and 6 bases from J; bases unmatched to any gene: 7. Germline values: CDR1 GTSNPN, CDR2 SVGIG (reference sequence). CDR3 in DNA: TGTGCCTGGGATCCGGGACAGGGGGCCAATGGCTACACCTTC. It encodes CAWDPGQGANGYTF.

In the case of this clone: At one of its ends the junction is not consistent with the germline gene, which may arise from a read error. The rearrangement links TRBV7-9 to TRBJ2-7; 7 bases line up with TRBD1. CDR3 length: 14 residues. CDR1 is SEHNR, CDR2 FQNEAQ, per germline (reference sequence). The DNA of the CDR3 is TGTTCCAGCAGCCCACGGGACAGAGCCTACGAGCAGTACTTC. Encoded protein: CSSSPRDRAYEQYF.

The chain links TRBV5-8 to TRBJ2-3, with D possibly TRBD1 on 6 matching bases. Germline CDR1 is SGHTS and CDR2 is YDEGEE. This CDR3 is 17 amino acids long. The V end was cut by 5 bases, the J end by 0 bases, with 19 bases between. The DNA of the CDR3 is TGTGCCAGCAGTTACTCCGACAGGCCCCTTAGCACAGATACGCAGTATTTT. Protein sequence: CASSYSDRPLSTDTQYF.